A single sample is the source of the 32 T cell receptor beta chains below, sequenced in a study of blood T cell repertoires in COVID-19. TCRdb's copy holds only in-frame clones and misses some; the assay was immunoSEQ multiplex PCR. This table holds about 74,000 clones, over 85% found once. Sequencing was done on a sample of peripheral blood. The receptors were gathered from a human donor in a cohort sampled during active COVID-19.

J is TRBJ2-2 and V is TRBV27, with TRBD1 matching over 9 bases. The CDR3 is 20 amino acids. V gave up 2 bases and J gave up 6 bases; unmatched junction bases: 19. In germline, CDR1 is MNHEY, CDR2 SMNVEV (reference sequence). The CDR3, as DNA: TGTGCCAGCAGTTTAAATTGGGGACAGGGAACAGCTAGAAGGGCCGGGGAGCTGTTTTTT. Residues: CASSLNWGQGTARRAGELFF.

The rearrangement links TRBV6-2 or TRBV6-3 to TRBJ1-2, with 7 bases identical to TRBD1. The trim removed 0 bases at V and 6 bases at J, leaving 4 bases unmatched. The germline V gene encodes CDR1 MNHEY and CDR2 SVGEGT. This CDR3 is built from 14 residues. DNA for the CDR3: TGTGCCAGCAGTTACTCGAAAGGGGGCGATGGCTACACCTTC. This translates into CASSYSKGGDGYTF.

The J gene is TRBJ1-5, the V gene TRBV9; D ambiguous. The CDR3 is 14 residues long. V was shortened by 0 bases and J by 4 bases, with 8 bases between the two germline ends. Germline lookup yields CDR1 SGDLS and CDR2 YYNGEE. The CDR3 loop is CASSVDGGNQPQHF. The CDR3 nucleotides read TGTGCCAGCAGCGTAGATGGAGGGAATCAGCCCCAGCATTTT.

This CDR3 is CASRLSPDRGTDTQYF. CDR3 DNA sequence: TGTGCCAGCAGGCTGTCCCCGGACAGGGGCACAGATACGCAGTATTTT. V and J are TRBV5-4 and TRBJ2-3; TRBD1 matches at 8 bases. The CDR3 is 16 amino acids. Germline CDR1 SGHNT, CDR2 YYREEE (reference sequence). Losses at the gene ends were 5 bases for V and 1 base for J; bases not matched to a gene: 9.

The chain employs TRBV7-4 and TRBJ1-3, with D perhaps TRBD1 (6 bases). Trimming took 4 bases from V and 0 from J, leaving 7 bases between them. The CDR3 has 14 residues. CDR1 and CDR2 (germline): SGHVT, SQSDAQ. This CDR3 is CASSSGVSGNTIYF. CDR3 bases: TGTGCCAGCAGCTCAGGGGTCTCTGGAAACACCATATATTTT.

This chain uses TRBV19 with TRBJ2-3, with 8 nucleotides matching TRBD1. CDR1 and CDR2 from the germline V gene are LNHDA and SQIVND (reference sequence). The junction had 12 bases not matched to a gene; V was cut back by 3 bases and J by 7 bases. The CDR3 runs 16 residues. CDR3 nucleotides: TGTGCCAGTAGTATCGCTGTGGCAGGGGGCGCGAATACGCAGTATTTT. Protein product: CASSIAVAGGANTQYF.

The chain links TRBV4-1 to TRBJ2-3, with 8 bases identical to TRBD2. Trimming at V came to 0 bases and at J to 2 bases, leaving 10 bases not matched to a gene. This CDR3 comprises 18 residues. Germline CDR1 is MGHRA and CDR2 is YSYEKL. CDR3 protein: CASSQDTSGYQPTDTQYF. CDR3 sequence (DNA): TGCGCCAGCAGCCAAGATACTAGCGGCTACCAACCCACAGATACGCAGTATTTT.

The gene calls are TRBV7-8 and TRBJ2-3; TRBD2 matches at 11 bases. The CDR3 sequence is 16 residues long. Losses at the gene ends were 4 bases for V and 5 bases for J; bases not matched to a gene: 8. CDR1 and CDR2 (germline): SGHVS, FQNEAQ. CDR3 protein: CASSSQLAGVEDTQYF. The CDR3 bases are TGTGCCAGCAGCTCCCAACTAGCGGGAGTCGAAGATACGCAGTATTTT. The variable domain in full, completed from reference TRBV7-8 and TRBJ2-3, reads GAGVSQSPRYKVAKRGQDVALRCDPISGHVSLFWYQQALGQGPEFLTYFQNEAQLDKSGLPSDRFFAERPEGSVSTLKIQRTQQEDSAVYLCASSSQLAGVEDTQYFGPGTRLTVL.

The rearrangement links TRBV7-2 to TRBJ2-5; D possibly corresponds to TRBD1 (6 bases). V lost 6 bases, J lost 4 bases, and 15 bases lay in between. This CDR3 spans 14 amino acids. Germline CDR1 SGHTA, CDR2 FQGNSA. DNA of the CDR3: TGTGCCAGCAGAATGACCAGGGGAACAGAGACCCAGTACTTC. This translates into CASRMTRGTETQYF.

This rearrangement joins TRBV19 to TRBJ2-5; 8 bases line up with TRBD1. The CDR3 covers 15 residues. With V trimmed by 3 bases and J by 1 base, 4 bases remained unmatched. Germline V gene data show CDR1 as LNHDA and CDR2 as SQIVND (reference sequence). CDR3 amino acids: CASSIQGAPQETQYF. CDR3 sequence (DNA): TGTGCCAGTAGTATCCAGGGGGCACCCCAAGAGACCCAGTACTTC.

This sequence joins TRBV6-5 and TRBJ1-1, with 7 positions matching TRBD1. CDR1 MNHEY and CDR2 SVGAGI come from the germline V gene. The CDR3 covers 14 residues. V gave up 6 bases and J gave up 0 bases; unmatched junction bases: 4. CDR3 bases: TGTGCCAGCAGACAGGGGCGAGTGAACACTGAAGCTTTCTTT. This translates into CASRQGRVNTEAFF.

The chain has TRBV7-2 and TRBJ2-5, with 11 bases lining up with TRBD2. The CDR3 extends over 14 amino acids. Germline V CDR1 and CDR2: SGHTA, FQGNSA. Unmatched junction bases numbered 2, after V lost 5 bases and J lost 3 bases. The CDR3 loop is CASSVTSGKETQYF. DNA of the CDR3: TGTGCCAGCAGCGTGACTAGCGGGAAAGAGACCCAGTACTTC.

This clone was seen only once. The chain joins TRBV12-3 or TRBV12-4 to TRBJ1-4, with D possibly matching TRBD1 (5 bases). There are 12 residues in the CDR3. Trimming pared 8 bases from V and 11 bases from J, leaving 15 bases between. The CDR3 loop is CASGGSGVKLFF. DNA for the CDR3: TGTGCCAGCGGGGGGTCGGGGGTTAAACTGTTTTTT.

This clone came up a few times. This chain uses TRBV7-9 with TRBJ1-4, with a weak D call TRBD1 (6 bases). The CDR3 covers 16 residues. CDR1 is SEHNR, CDR2 FQNEAQ, per germline (reference sequence). The germline V and J ends were trimmed by 5 bases and 0 bases, with 13 bases remaining between them. The CDR3 protein is CASSPVGAATNEKLFF. The DNA of the CDR3 is TGTGCCAGCAGCCCCGTGGGGGCGGCAACTAATGAAAAACTGTTTTTT.

The chain couples TRBV11-2 to TRBJ2-7; the D is unclear. Looked up from germline, CDR1 is SGHAT and CDR2 is FQNNGV. Trimming took off 2 bases at V and 5 bases at J, with 16 bases between the two ends. The CDR3 is made up of 15 amino acids. The CDR3 nucleotides are TGTGCCAGCAGCTTAATGGCGGTGCGGTCGAACGAGCAGTACTTC. Protein: CASSLMAVRSNEQYF.

The chain employs TRBV6-5 and TRBJ1-1, with unresolved D. The CDR3 is made up of 15 amino acids. The germline V gene encodes CDR1 MNHEY and CDR2 SVGAGI. With 4 bases removed from V and 4 bases from J, the gap between germline ends came to 16 bases. This CDR3 reads CASSSDEGSRTEAFF. The CDR3 coding sequence is TGTGCCAGCAGTTCGGACGAGGGCTCACGCACTGAAGCTTTCTTT.

This clone was found once. This chain connects TRBV6-5 to TRBJ2-5; possible D gene TRBD1, 6 bases. The CDR3 is 14 residues long. The germline V gene has CDR1 MNHEY and CDR2 SVGAGI. Trimming left V 10 bases short and J 1 base short, with 16 bases between. The CDR3 is CATKQGPVQETQYF. CDR3 in DNA: TGTGCCACCAAACAGGGTCCCGTCCAAGAGACCCAGTACTTC.

This chain links TRBV6-5 with TRBJ2-7; a possible D gene is TRBD2 (6 bases). Trimming stripped 4 bases from V and 2 bases from J, with 18 bases between. Germline CDR1 and CDR2: MNHEY and SVGAGI. CDR3 length equals 16 residues. CDR3 in amino acids: CASSWVGAGRPYEQYF. CDR3 in DNA: TGTGCCAGCAGTTGGGTCGGGGCGGGGCGGCCCTACGAGCAGTACTTC.

The chain links TRBV15 to TRBJ1-1, with D maybe TRBD1 (5 bases). V lost 1 base, J lost 3 bases, and 12 bases lay in between. In germline, CDR1 is LNHNV, CDR2 YYDKDF (reference sequence). The CDR3 covers 15 residues. In nucleotides, the CDR3 is TGTGCCACCAGCAGAGGCGGGGGGATGTACACTGAAGCTTTCTTT. Residues: CATSRGGGMYTEAFF.

J is TRBJ2-7 and V is TRBV7-2; 9 nucleotides agree with TRBD2. CDR1 and CDR2 from the germline V gene are SGHTA and FQGNSA. The CDR3 runs to 15 residues. V lost 4 bases, J lost 2 bases, and 6 bases stayed unmatched. CDR3 sequence reads: CASSSFLAGPYEQYF. CDR3 bases: TGTGCCAGCAGCTCTTTCCTAGCGGGACCCTACGAGCAGTACTTC.

The table lists this clone with a few counts. The V and J genes are TRBV11-2 and TRBJ2-7; 9 bases fit TRBD1. This CDR3 region has 14 residues. The junction had 5 bases not matched to a gene; V was cut back by 4 bases and J by 4 bases. The germline V gene encodes CDR1 SGHAT and CDR2 FQNNGV. CDR3 protein: CASSSGTGRYEQYF. As DNA, the CDR3 is TGTGCCAGCAGCTCGGGGACAGGGCGATACGAGCAGTACTTC.

The chain uses TRBV5-4 and TRBJ2-4; 9 nucleotides match TRBD1. This CDR3 region has 17 residues. The ends lost 3 bases at V and 4 bases at J; junction bases unmatched: 11. Germline assignment: CDR1 SGHNT and CDR2 YYREEE (reference sequence). CDR3 protein: CASSSYAGTGTKNIQYF. CDR3 bases: TGTGCCAGCAGCTCCTACGCCGGGACAGGGACGAAAAACATTCAGTACTTC.

V is TRBV6-2 or TRBV6-3 and J is TRBJ2-7, with TRBD2 as a possible D gene (6 bases). V was clipped by 0 bases and J by 2 bases, with 11 bases between them. CDR3 length: 15 amino acids. The germline CDR1 and CDR2 sequences are MNHEY and SVGEGT. The CDR3 loop reads CASSYSAGSTYEQYF. The CDR3 bases are TGTGCCAGCAGTTACTCCGCGGGGTCGACCTACGAGCAGTACTTC.

This clone was picked up one time. CDR3 loop: CASIAGRNTEAFF. Here the CDR3 DNA reads TGTGCCAGCATCGCAGGGCGAAACACTGAAGCTTTCTTT. This chain uses TRBV27 with TRBJ1-1, with a possible D match to TRBD1 (5 bases). The CDR3 has 13 residues. V gave up 7 bases and J gave up 2 bases, with 11 bases separating them. Germline-derived CDR1 and CDR2 are MNHEY and SMNVEV (reference sequence).

V usage is TRBV6-6 and J usage is TRBJ1-6; no definite D call. V gave up 2 bases and J gave up 3 bases, with 5 bases separating them. The CDR3 has 14 residues. The germline CDR1 and CDR2 sequences are MNHNY and SVGAGI (reference sequence). Here the CDR3 DNA reads TGTGCCAGCAGTTACCCAGGCTATAATTCACCCCTCCACTTT. This translates into CASSYPGYNSPLHF.

The chain joins TRBV7-2 to TRBJ2-3; possibly TRBD2 for D (7 bases). Germline CDR1 is SGHTA and CDR2 is FQGNSA. V lost 4 bases and J 6 bases, leaving 23 bases between the germline ends. The CDR3 spans 17 residues. The chain's CDR3 is CASSSGLAGADWDTQYF. The DNA for the CDR3 is TGTGCCAGCAGCTCAGGGCTGGCGGGGGCCGATTGGGATACGCAGTATTTT. Together with reference TRBV7-2 and TRBJ2-3, the CDR3 gives the full variable domain: GAGVSQSPSNKVTEKGKDVELRCDPISGHTALYWYRQSLGQGLEFLIYFQGNSAPDKSGLPSDRFSAERTGGSVSTLTIQRTQQEDSAVYLCASSSGLAGADWDTQYFGPGTRLTVL.

V and J are TRBV6-5 and TRBJ1-2; D remains ambiguous. Looked up from germline, CDR1 is MNHEY and CDR2 is SVGAGI. The CDR3 loop spans 15 amino acids. Trimming shortened V by 5 bases and J by 4 bases, and 17 bases separated the two germline ends. The DNA for the CDR3 is TGTGCCAGCAGTCAGGCGGGGAAAAGCTCCTATGGCTACACCTTC. Translated: CASSQAGKSSYGYTF.

The chain combines TRBV9 with TRBJ1-1; possibly TRBD1 for D (6 bases). The CDR3 is 14 residues long. The germline V and J ends were trimmed by 0 bases and 7 bases, with 13 bases remaining between them. Germline assignment: CDR1 SGDLS and CDR2 YYNGEE. The CDR3 reads CASSVATGLGEAFF. CDR3 DNA sequence: TGTGCCAGCAGCGTAGCAACAGGGTTAGGTGAAGCTTTCTTT.

This chain's CDR3 is CASSTLTGGNTEAFF. As DNA, the CDR3 is TGTGCCAGCAGCACGTTGACAGGGGGGAACACTGAAGCTTTCTTT. The chain recombines TRBV21-1 with TRBJ1-1; the table's D call of TRBD1 was not tested on the DNA. TRBV21-1 is a pseudogene. This CDR3 contains 15 residues.

CDR3 sequence (DNA): TGCGCCAGCAGTCAAAGGCCGGGAACGGGGCAGTACTTC. Its protein product is CASSQRPGTGQYF. This chain links TRBV23-1 with TRBJ2-7, with D possibly TRBD2 on 5 matching bases. TRBV23-1 qualifies as an ORF whose function is uncertain. Trimming stripped 2 bases from V and 9 bases from J, with 14 bases between. There are 13 residues in the CDR3.

The gene calls are TRBV9 and TRBJ2-5, with D possibly matching TRBD2 (5 bases). CDR1 is SGDLS, CDR2 YYNGEE, per germline. The ends were cut back, 3 bases at V and 1 base at J, with 19 bases in the middle. The CDR3 is 17 amino acids. CDR3 sequence reads: CASSASPLRRFQETQYF. DNA for the CDR3: TGTGCCAGCAGCGCATCCCCCCTGAGGAGGTTCCAAGAGACCCAGTACTTC.

The chain has TRBV28 and TRBJ2-7, with TRBD2 matching over 8 bases. V shed 3 bases, J shed 6 bases, and the junction held 10 bases outside the gene matches. The CDR3 length is 15 residues. Germline-derived CDR1 and CDR2 are MDHEN and SYDVKM. As DNA, the CDR3 is TGTGCCAGCAGTTTGGAGGCGGGAGGTTTGGGCGAGCAGTACTTC. Protein product: CASSLEAGGLGEQYF.